This T cell receptor beta chain is from a study of Graves' ophthalmopathy and Graves' hyperthyroidism. Across the whole study: Peripheral blood was collected at initial diagnosis, before any treatment.

RNA transcripts were the template, and TCR beta CDR3 regions were amplified from them. An opening RT-PCR round employed HTBI primers and preceded a second-round multiplex PCR. Via MiXCR, TCRdb re-called the multiplex PCR reads, giving one row per CDR3 protein. Of 650,000 to 900,000 distinct CDR3 sequences listed, about 44% are singletons. Trimming cost V 5 bases and J 3 bases, with 8 bases left between them. Germline CDR1 is SGHTA and CDR2 is FQGNSA. This CDR3 contains 12 residues. Those donors who had ophthalmopathy presented with moderate-to-severe activity, a CAS of ≥3, a NOSPECS of ≥4 and a duration under 3 months.

The sequencing input was peripheral blood. The clonotype originates from an adult man with Graves' ophthalmopathy. The genes are TRBV7-2 and TRBJ2-7; D not certain. The chain's CDR3 is CASSRLVYEQYF. In DNA form, the CDR3 reads TGTGCCAGCAGCCGGTTGGTCTACGAGCAGTACTTC.